This T cell receptor beta chain was sequenced during a study of blood T cells in healthy people across ages. CDR3 length equals 16 residues. Trimming took off 6 bases at V and 0 bases at J, with 20 bases between the two ends. From germline, CDR1 is DFQATT and CDR2 SNEGSKA (reference sequence). Regarding this clonotype: Its antigen is not identified.

Next came a second PCR, run for about 6 to 12 cycles, which used a sample-barcoded 5' primer along with a J-beta primer mix. TCRdb re-called the 5' RACE reads with MiXCR, one entry per CDR3 protein. The top ten clones hold roughly 19% of a sample with fewer than 1 million distinct CDR3 sequences, approximately 44% of them seen once. Healthy Caucasians from Russia aged roughly 6 to 95 served as donors. Each sample had at least 6 million PBMCs isolated. Study conclusions and caveats: Among T cells, TCR beta diversity per million cells dropped roughly linearly as age rose.

The clonotype originates from a man between 60 and 70 years old in good health. Sequencing was performed on blood. The J gene is TRBJ1-1, the V gene TRBV20-1, with a possible D match to TRBD1 (6 bases). The CDR3: CSAKKGGGRMNTEAFF. The CDR3 nucleotides read TGCAGTGCCAAAAAGGGAGGGGGGAGAATGAACACTGAAGCTTTCTTT.